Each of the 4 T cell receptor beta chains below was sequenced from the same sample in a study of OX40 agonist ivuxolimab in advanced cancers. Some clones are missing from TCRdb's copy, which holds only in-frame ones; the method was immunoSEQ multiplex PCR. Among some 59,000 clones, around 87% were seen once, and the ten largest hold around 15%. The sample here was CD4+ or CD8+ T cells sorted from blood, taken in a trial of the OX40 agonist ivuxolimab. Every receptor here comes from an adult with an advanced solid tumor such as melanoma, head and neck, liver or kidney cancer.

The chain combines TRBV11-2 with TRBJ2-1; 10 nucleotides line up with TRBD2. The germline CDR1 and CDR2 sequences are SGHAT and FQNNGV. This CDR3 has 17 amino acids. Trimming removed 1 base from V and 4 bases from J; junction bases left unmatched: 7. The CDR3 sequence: CASSLGRTSGYYNEQFF. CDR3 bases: TGTGCCAGCAGCTTAGGAAGGACTAGCGGATATTACAATGAGCAGTTCTTC.

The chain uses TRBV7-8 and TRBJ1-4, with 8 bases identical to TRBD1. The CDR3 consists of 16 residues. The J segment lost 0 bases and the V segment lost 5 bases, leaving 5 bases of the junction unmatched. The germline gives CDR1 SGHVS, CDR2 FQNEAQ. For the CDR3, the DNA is TGTGCCAGCAGCCTATTACAGGGGGCAACTAATGAAAAACTGTTTTTT. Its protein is CASSLLQGATNEKLFF. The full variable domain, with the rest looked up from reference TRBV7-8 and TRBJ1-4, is GAGVSQSPRYKVAKRGQDVALRCDPISGHVSLFWYQQALGQGPEFLTYFQNEAQLDKSGLPSDRFFAERPEGSVSTLKIQRTQQEDSAVYLCASSLLQGATNEKLFFGSGTQLSVL.

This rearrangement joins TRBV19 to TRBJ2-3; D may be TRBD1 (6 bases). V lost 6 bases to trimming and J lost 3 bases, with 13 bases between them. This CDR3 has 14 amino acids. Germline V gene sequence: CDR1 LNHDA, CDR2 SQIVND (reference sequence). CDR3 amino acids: CASSPGVGTDTQYF. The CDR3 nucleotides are TGTGCCAGTAGCCCAGGGGTAGGGACAGATACGCAGTATTTT.

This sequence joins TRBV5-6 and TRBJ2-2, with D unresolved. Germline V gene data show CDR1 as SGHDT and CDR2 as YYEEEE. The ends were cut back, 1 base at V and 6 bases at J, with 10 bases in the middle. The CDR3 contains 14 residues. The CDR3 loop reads CASSLLGGAGELFF. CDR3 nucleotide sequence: TGTGCCAGCAGCTTGTTGGGTGGGGCCGGGGAGCTGTTTTTT.